This TCR beta chain was sequenced during a study of blood T cell repertoires in COVID-19. Study background: Donors in the United States, Italy and Spain gave samples during acute or convalescent COVID-19. Sources were T cells, B-cell-depleted T cells, or PBMCs; the material itself was cDNA or gDNA.

Germline CDR1 is SGHTA and CDR2 is FQGNSA. The CDR3 is 17 residues long. Trimming shortened V by 4 bases and J by 6 bases, and 19 bases separated the two germline ends. In the authors' workflow: Amplification of reference gene primers provided the estimated nucleated cell counts. TCRdb's copy holds only in-frame clones and misses some; the assay was immunoSEQ multiplex PCR. Clonal size and the V and J genes are those of that table, whereas D and trimming came from the DNA. The repertoire holds tens of thousands of clones, around 84% seen once, with approximately 59% in the top ten. The sequence derives from a man in his 70s with acute or convalescent COVID-19. The J gene is TRBJ1-6, the V gene TRBV7-2; tentatively, D is TRBD1 (5 bases). Specimen: peripheral blood. CDR3 DNA sequence: TGTGCCAGCAGCTCGCACCTGAGCAGGGCGAGTAATTCACCCCTCCACTTT. It yields the protein CASSSHLSRASNSPLHF. The full variable domain, rest sourced from reference TRBV7-2 and TRBJ1-6, is GAGVSQSPSNKVTEKGKDVELRCDPISGHTALYWYRQSLGQGLEFLIYFQGNSAPDKSGLPSDRFSAERTGGSVSTLTIQRTQQEDSAVYLCASSSHLSRASNSPLHFGNGTRLTVT.